These T cell receptor beta chains were read from a single sample in a study of shared clonotypes between healthy human individuals. Method: immunoSEQ multiplex PCR; TCRdb's copy keeps in-frame clones and lacks some. The table includes 300,000 to 400,000 clones, around 86% detected once. Sequencing input: memory CD8+ T cells sorted from blood. The receptors originated from a young man in good health. Both conserved end residues are part of each CDR3. D genes are given only for firm matches. The listing skips clone size in some rows; elsewhere it reads once, few, many or a size class.

v_call: TRBV28
d_call: NA
j_call: TRBJ2-5
clone_size: few
cdr3_length: 15
cdr3_nt: TGTGCCAGCCGCGACATGGGGGGTCGAGGGGAGACCCAGTACTTC
cdr3_aa: CASRDMGGRGETQYF

v_call: TRBV11-2
d_call: TRBD2
j_call: TRBJ2-5
clone_size: NA
cdr3_length: 16
cdr3_nt: TGTGCCAGCAGCCTGGACCTAGCGGTCCCCTGGGAGACCCAGTACTTC
cdr3_aa: CASSLDLAVPWETQYF

v_call: TRBV9
d_call: TRBD1
j_call: TRBJ2-7
clone_size: NA
cdr3_length: 14
cdr3_nt: TGTGCCAGCAGCCCTTGGGACAGCTACTACGAGCAGTACTTC
cdr3_aa: CASSPWDSYYEQYF

v_call: TRBV11-3
d_call: NA
j_call: TRBJ2-7
clone_size: NA
cdr3_length: 17
cdr3_nt: TGTGCCAGCAGCTCATCCCCTCCGGACAGGACTACCTACGAGCAGTACTTC
cdr3_aa: CASSSSPPDRTTYEQYF

v_call: TRBV28
d_call: TRBD1
j_call: TRBJ1-6
clone_size: NA
cdr3_length: 16
cdr3_nt: TGTGCCAGCTGCACAGGGGGCTGGGGTTATAATTCACCCCTCCACTTT
cdr3_aa: CASCTGGWGYNSPLHF

v_call: TRBV4-2
d_call: NA
j_call: TRBJ1-5
clone_size: NA
cdr3_length: 17
cdr3_nt: TGTGCCAGCAGCTTTATCCTACGGGTCAAGGACCGTCAGCCCCAGCATTTT
cdr3_aa: CASSFILRVKDRQPQHF

v_call: TRBV7-9
d_call: NA
j_call: TRBJ2-7
clone_size: once
cdr3_length: 13
cdr3_nt: TGTGCCAGCAGCTTATCGGGGGAGCTGGAGCAGTACTTC
cdr3_aa: CASSLSGELEQYF

v_call: TRBV10-3
d_call: TRBD2
j_call: TRBJ2-7
clone_size: NA
cdr3_length: 18
cdr3_nt: TGTGCCATCAGTGAGTTTACTAGCGGGGCCCTAGGGAGCTACGAGCAGTACTTC
cdr3_aa: CAISEFTSGALGSYEQYF

v_call: TRBV6-5
d_call: TRBD1
j_call: TRBJ2-4
clone_size: NA
cdr3_length: 15
cdr3_nt: TGTGCCAGTGTACTTTACAGGGGGCTCAGAAACATTCAGTACTTC
cdr3_aa: CASVLYRGLRNIQYF

v_call: TRBV30
d_call: NA
j_call: TRBJ2-7
clone_size: NA
cdr3_length: 14
cdr3_nt: TGTGCCTGGAGTCCCCGGGGACTGGCCTACGAGCAGTACTTC
cdr3_aa: CAWSPRGLAYEQYF

v_call: TRBV4-1
d_call: TRBD1
j_call: TRBJ1-2
clone_size: NA
cdr3_length: 15
cdr3_nt: TGCGCCAGCAGCCAAGGGTCCGGGGACAGCTATGGCTACACCTTC
cdr3_aa: CASSQGSGDSYGYTF

v_call: TRBV6-5
d_call: NA
j_call: TRBJ2-3
clone_size: once
cdr3_length: 14
cdr3_nt: TGTGCCAGCAGTTCGAGAACAGGGTCGGATACGCAGTATTTT
cdr3_aa: CASSSRTGSDTQYF

v_call: TRBV9
d_call: NA
j_call: TRBJ2-7
clone_size: NA
cdr3_length: 14
cdr3_nt: TGTGCCAGCAGCTCTCTTGACAGGCCCTACGAGCAGTACTTC
cdr3_aa: CASSSLDRPYEQYF

v_call: TRBV28
d_call: TRBD1
j_call: TRBJ2-7
clone_size: NA
cdr3_length: 15
cdr3_nt: TGTGCCAGCAGATCCTTGGACAGGGGGGTCGGCGAGCAGTACTTC
cdr3_aa: CASRSLDRGVGEQYF

v_call: TRBV2
d_call: TRBD2
j_call: TRBJ2-3
clone_size: NA
cdr3_length: 17
cdr3_nt: TGTGCCAGCAGTCATACCGGGACTAGTGGGGAGGAGGATACGCAGTATTTT
cdr3_aa: CASSHTGTSGEEDTQYF

v_call: TRBV7-9
d_call: NA
j_call: TRBJ2-3
clone_size: NA
cdr3_length: 15
cdr3_nt: TGTGCCAGCGGCCCCAGGGGAATAAGCACAGATACGCAGTATTTT
cdr3_aa: CASGPRGISTDTQYF

v_call: TRBV10-2
d_call: NA
j_call: TRBJ2-7
clone_size: NA
cdr3_length: 12
cdr3_nt: TGCGCCAGCAGTGCGCCCAGTGAGGAGCAGTACTTC
cdr3_aa: CASSAPSEEQYF

v_call: TRBV27
d_call: NA
j_call: TRBJ1-4
clone_size: NA
cdr3_length: 14
cdr3_nt: TGTGCCAGCAGTTCTCTCTCAACTAATGAAAAACTGTTTTTT
cdr3_aa: CASSSLSTNEKLFF

v_call: TRBV5-1
d_call: NA
j_call: TRBJ2-7
clone_size: NA
cdr3_length: 13
cdr3_nt: TGCGCCAGCAGCTTGGATCCTCTCTACGAGCAGTACTTC
cdr3_aa: CASSLDPLYEQYF

v_call: TRBV6-5
d_call: TRBD1
j_call: TRBJ2-2
clone_size: NA
cdr3_length: 12
cdr3_nt: TGTGCCGCGGGCAGGGGGCTCGTGGAGCTGTTTTTT
cdr3_aa: CAAGRGLVELFF

v_call: TRBV6-5
d_call: TRBD1
j_call: TRBJ1-2
clone_size: once
cdr3_length: 13
cdr3_nt: TGTGCCAGCAGTACAGGGGATAACTATGGCTACACCTTC
cdr3_aa: CASSTGDNYGYTF

v_call: TRBV2
d_call: NA
j_call: TRBJ1-4
clone_size: NA
cdr3_length: 14
cdr3_nt: TGTGCCAGCAGTGAACAGGACCTTAATGAAAAACTGTTTTTT
cdr3_aa: CASSEQDLNEKLFF

v_call: TRBV25-1
d_call: TRBD2
j_call: TRBJ2-5
clone_size: NA
cdr3_length: 14
cdr3_nt: TGTGCCAGCAGTAAGCGGGGGGGCCGAGAGACCCAGTACTTC
cdr3_aa: CASSKRGGRETQYF

v_call: TRBV5-6
d_call: NA
j_call: TRBJ2-7
clone_size: NA
cdr3_length: 13
cdr3_nt: TGTGCCAGCAGCCTCGGATCTGGGCCCGAGCAGTACTTC
cdr3_aa: CASSLGSGPEQYF

v_call: TRBV6-5
d_call: NA
j_call: TRBJ1-1
clone_size: NA
cdr3_length: 13
cdr3_nt: TGTGCCAGCAGTTACGAGGGTAACACTGAAGCTTTCTTT
cdr3_aa: CASSYEGNTEAFF

v_call: TRBV7-9
d_call: NA
j_call: TRBJ2-1
clone_size: NA
cdr3_length: 15
cdr3_nt: TGTGCCAGCAGCTTAGTAAGGGTCAGGTACAATGAGCAGTTCTTC
cdr3_aa: CASSLVRVRYNEQFF

v_call: TRBV11-1
d_call: NA
j_call: TRBJ2-5
clone_size: NA
cdr3_length: 13
cdr3_nt: TGTGCCAGCAGCTTGGGTTGGCGAGAGACCCAGTACTTC
cdr3_aa: CASSLGWRETQYF

v_call: TRBV5-8
d_call: TRBD1
j_call: TRBJ1-2
clone_size: NA
cdr3_length: 15
cdr3_nt: TGTGCCAGCAGCGGCCGGACAGGGGGTAACTATGGCTACACCTTC
cdr3_aa: CASSGRTGGNYGYTF

v_call: TRBV6-1
d_call: NA
j_call: TRBJ1-5
clone_size: NA
cdr3_length: 13
cdr3_nt: TGTGCCAGCACTTTAGGGGGAGGGCAGCCCCAGCATTTT
cdr3_aa: CASTLGGGQPQHF

v_call: TRBV6-1
d_call: NA
j_call: TRBJ2-7
clone_size: NA
cdr3_length: 12
cdr3_nt: TGTGCCAGCAGTGAAGCTTCCTACGAGCAGTACTTC
cdr3_aa: CASSEASYEQYF

v_call: TRBV27
d_call: NA
j_call: TRBJ2-4
clone_size: NA
cdr3_length: 16
cdr3_nt: TGTGCCAGCAGTTTCGTAGCAGCGGTAGCCAAAAACATTCAGTACTTC
cdr3_aa: CASSFVAAVAKNIQYF

v_call: TRBV30
d_call: TRBD1
j_call: TRBJ1-3
clone_size: NA
cdr3_length: 13
cdr3_nt: TGTGCCTGGAATCCGGGACAGGGGAGCACCATATATTTT
cdr3_aa: CAWNPGQGSTIYF

v_call: TRBV5-4
d_call: NA
j_call: TRBJ1-5
clone_size: NA
cdr3_length: 14
cdr3_nt: TGTGCCAGCAGCAGGGGGGGTGCGGGACAGCCCCAGCATTTT
cdr3_aa: CASSRGGAGQPQHF

v_call: TRBV10-2
d_call: NA
j_call: TRBJ2-1
clone_size: NA
cdr3_length: 13
cdr3_nt: TGCGCCAGCAGTGAGTCGATAGGGGCCTCCCAGTTCTTC
cdr3_aa: CASSESIGASQFF

v_call: TRBV9
d_call: NA
j_call: TRBJ2-2
clone_size: NA
cdr3_length: 15
cdr3_nt: TGTGCCAGCAGCCCCTGGGACACGAACACCGGGGAGCTGTTTTTT
cdr3_aa: CASSPWDTNTGELFF

v_call: TRBV7-9
d_call: TRBD1
j_call: TRBJ2-7
clone_size: NA
cdr3_length: 15
cdr3_nt: TGTGCCAGCAGCTCTTCGACAGGGTCCCTTGTCGAGCAGTACTTC
cdr3_aa: CASSSSTGSLVEQYF

v_call: TRBV6-5
d_call: NA
j_call: TRBJ2-2
clone_size: NA
cdr3_length: 15
cdr3_nt: TGTGCCAGCAGTCTTACAGGGCTCAACACCGGGGAGCTGTTTTTT
cdr3_aa: CASSLTGLNTGELFF

v_call: TRBV10-1
d_call: NA
j_call: TRBJ1-4
clone_size: NA
cdr3_length: 15
cdr3_nt: TGCGCCACCCGATGGGGGGTTGGCACGGATGAAAAACTGTTTTTT
cdr3_aa: CATRWGVGTDEKLFF

v_call: TRBV2
d_call: TRBD2
j_call: TRBJ2-1
clone_size: few
cdr3_length: 16
cdr3_nt: TGTGCCAGCAGTGAAGCCAGAGCGGGAGCTTTCCATGAGCAGTTCTTC
cdr3_aa: CASSEARAGAFHEQFF

v_call: TRBV5-6
d_call: TRBD1
j_call: TRBJ1-6
clone_size: NA
cdr3_length: 15
cdr3_nt: TGTGCCAGCACCATCAGGACAGGGGTAGATTCACCCCTCCACTTT
cdr3_aa: CASTIRTGVDSPLHF

v_call: TRBV4-1
d_call: TRBD2
j_call: TRBJ2-7
clone_size: once
cdr3_length: 16
cdr3_nt: TGCGCCAGCAGCCAAGGAGCTAGCGGGGCACCCTACGAGCAGTACTTC
cdr3_aa: CASSQGASGAPYEQYF

v_call: TRBV7-9
d_call: NA
j_call: TRBJ2-3
clone_size: NA
cdr3_length: 16
cdr3_nt: TGTGCCAGCAGATCTCCCGCCAGGGGCGCGGTGGATACGCAGTATTTT
cdr3_aa: CASRSPARGAVDTQYF

v_call: TRBV30
d_call: TRBD1
j_call: TRBJ2-7
clone_size: NA
cdr3_length: 13
cdr3_nt: TGTGCCGTTTCCGGGACAGACTCCTACGAGCAGTACTTC
cdr3_aa: CAVSGTDSYEQYF

v_call: TRBV5-6
d_call: TRBD1
j_call: TRBJ1-2
clone_size: NA
cdr3_length: 14
cdr3_nt: TGTGCCAGCAGCCCTGGACAGGGCGACTATGGCTACACCTTC
cdr3_aa: CASSPGQGDYGYTF

v_call: TRBV9
d_call: TRBD1
j_call: TRBJ2-5
clone_size: NA
cdr3_length: 14
cdr3_nt: TGTGCCAGCGGGGAGGGACAGGGGCAAGAGACCCAGTACTTC
cdr3_aa: CASGEGQGQETQYF

v_call: TRBV4-2
d_call: TRBD2
j_call: TRBJ2-7
clone_size: NA
cdr3_length: 15
cdr3_nt: TGTGCCAGCAGCCAAGATAGGCGGGGAGGGTACGAGCAGTACTTC
cdr3_aa: CASSQDRRGGYEQYF

v_call: TRBV2
d_call: NA
j_call: TRBJ2-7
clone_size: NA
cdr3_length: 14
cdr3_nt: TGTGCCAGCAGCGGAACAAGGAGCTCCTACGAGCAGTACTTC
cdr3_aa: CASSGTRSSYEQYF

v_call: TRBV7-9
d_call: NA
j_call: TRBJ1-6
clone_size: NA
cdr3_length: 17
cdr3_nt: TGTGCCAGCAGCTTAGCCTTCATCGGCTACTATAATTCACCCCTCCACTTT
cdr3_aa: CASSLAFIGYYNSPLHF